This T cell receptor beta chain was retrieved from a study of pediatric ulcerative colitis. Across the study: Most patients had pancolitis, and two had left-sided colitis. Study observations and caveats: Ulcerative colitis patients shared more blood-rectal clones than controls. Rectal pinch biopsies may have included blood-derived T cells, especially in patients with overt colitis.

About this clone: Its antigen is as yet unknown.

Here immunoSEQ multiplex PCR was the method, and the copy in TCRdb shows in-frame clones only, minus some. The table has fewer than 25,000 clones, about 65% seen once. Rectal tissue came from one to two pinch biopsies taken at colonoscopy. Before the diagnostic colonoscopy, ulcerative colitis patients were free of immunosuppressive medication. The CDR3 consists of 13 residues. CDR1 is MNHNY, CDR2 SVGAGI, per germline (reference sequence). The V gene end was trimmed by 6 bases and the J gene end by 1 base; junction bases not matched to a gene: 2. V is TRBV6-6 and J is TRBJ1-1; 7 positions match TRBD1. The sequenced sample was gut tissue. The source is a boy between 10 and 17 years old with severe ulcerative colitis. The CDR3 region has the DNA TGTGCCAGCAGCCGACAGGGGAACACTGAAGCTTTCTTT. It yields the protein CASSRQGNTEAFF.